This T cell receptor (beta chain) originates from a study of blood T cell repertoires in COVID-19. Across the study: PBMCs, B-cell-depleted T cells, or T cells were the source of the cDNA or gDNA that made up the material.

Data came from immunoSEQ multiplex PCR; TCRdb stores just in-frame clones and leaves some out. In the table there are 400,000 to 500,000 clones, more than 75% of which are singletons. Participants were aged about 18 to 100 years from roughly 25 US areas. Participants reported their clinical history, and cohort assignment relied on those reports. Two negative PCRs, clearance, or symptom resolution had been documented for recovered Cohort 3 donors. The germline V gene encodes CDR1 SGHDT and CDR2 YYEEEE. The CDR3 contains 15 residues. The V gene lost 3 bases and the J gene lost 4 bases, with 16 bases spanning the gap.

The chain couples TRBV5-6 to TRBJ1-2; D perhaps matches TRBD1 (5 bases). Material for sequencing was PBMCs or T cells enriched from blood (not recorded which). This clonotype was sampled from a woman aged 40-49 years who had recovered from COVID-19. CDR3 sequence reads: CASSSDIQRSYGYTF. In nucleotides, the CDR3 is TGTGCCAGCAGCTCGGACATCCAAAGATCCTATGGCTACACCTTC.